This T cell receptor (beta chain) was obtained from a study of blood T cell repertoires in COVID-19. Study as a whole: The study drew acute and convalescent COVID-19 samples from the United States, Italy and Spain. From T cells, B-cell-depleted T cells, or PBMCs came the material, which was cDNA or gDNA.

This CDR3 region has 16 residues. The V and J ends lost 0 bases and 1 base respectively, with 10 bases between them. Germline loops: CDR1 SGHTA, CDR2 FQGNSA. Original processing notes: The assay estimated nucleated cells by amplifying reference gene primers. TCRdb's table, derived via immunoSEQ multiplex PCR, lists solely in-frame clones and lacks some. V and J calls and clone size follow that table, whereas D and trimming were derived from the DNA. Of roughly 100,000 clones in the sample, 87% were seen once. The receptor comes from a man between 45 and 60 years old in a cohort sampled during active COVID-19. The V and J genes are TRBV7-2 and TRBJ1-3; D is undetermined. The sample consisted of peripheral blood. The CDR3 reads CASSLALRLSGNTIYF. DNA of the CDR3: TGTGCCAGCAGCTTAGCGCTGCGCCTATCTGGAAACACCATATATTTT.